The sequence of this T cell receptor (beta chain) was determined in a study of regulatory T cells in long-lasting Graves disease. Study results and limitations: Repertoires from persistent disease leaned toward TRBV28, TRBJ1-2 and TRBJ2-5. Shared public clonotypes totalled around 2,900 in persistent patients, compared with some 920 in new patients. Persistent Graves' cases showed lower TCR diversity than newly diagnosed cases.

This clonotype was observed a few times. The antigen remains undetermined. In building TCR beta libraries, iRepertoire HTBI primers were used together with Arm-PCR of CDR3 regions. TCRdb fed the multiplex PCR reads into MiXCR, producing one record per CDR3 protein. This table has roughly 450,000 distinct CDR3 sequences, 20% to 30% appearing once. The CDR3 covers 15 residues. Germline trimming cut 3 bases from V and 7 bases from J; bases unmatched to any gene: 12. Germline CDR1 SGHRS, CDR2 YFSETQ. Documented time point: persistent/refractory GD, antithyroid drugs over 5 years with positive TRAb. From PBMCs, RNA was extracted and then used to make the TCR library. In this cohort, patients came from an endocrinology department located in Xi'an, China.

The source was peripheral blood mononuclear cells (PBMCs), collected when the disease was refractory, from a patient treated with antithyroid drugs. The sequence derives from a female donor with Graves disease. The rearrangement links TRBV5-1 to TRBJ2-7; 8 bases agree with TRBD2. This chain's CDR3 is CASSWTRREEEEQYF. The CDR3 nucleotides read TGCGCCAGCAGCTGGACCCGGCGGGAGGAGGAAGAGCAGTACTTC. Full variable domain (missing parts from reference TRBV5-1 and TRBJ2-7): KAGVTQTPRYLIKTRGQQVTLSCSPISGHRSVSWYQQTPGQGLQFLFEYFSETQRNKGNFPGRFSGRQFSNSRSEMNVSTLELGDSALYLCASSWTRREEEEQYFGPGTRLTVT.